These 22 T cell receptor beta chains originate from one sample sequenced in a study of blood T cell repertoires in COVID-19. Here immunoSEQ multiplex PCR was the method, and the copy in TCRdb shows in-frame clones only, minus some. The table includes roughly 200,000 clones, 65% to 90% detected once. The sample was peripheral blood. The receptors derive from a human donor in a cohort sampled during active COVID-19.

This rearrangement joins TRBV7-9 to TRBJ2-2, with D possibly being TRBD1 (5 bases). Germline V gene data show CDR1 as SEHNR and CDR2 as FQNEAQ (reference sequence). The CDR3 contains 15 residues. With 8 bases removed from V and 0 bases from J, the gap between germline ends came to 13 bases. The CDR3 here is CASCCEGANTGELFF. CDR3 DNA: TGTGCCAGCTGCTGTGAAGGGGCGAACACCGGGGAGCTGTTTTTT.

The gene calls are TRBV11-1 and TRBJ2-3, with TRBD1 matching 8 bases. Per the germline V gene, CDR1 is SGHAT and CDR2 is FQDESV (reference sequence). Losses at the gene ends were 5 bases for V and 4 bases for J; bases not matched to a gene: 11. The CDR3 extends over 16 amino acids. The CDR3 here is CASSLLDRDGADTQYF. The CDR3 region has the DNA TGTGCCAGCAGCCTCCTGGACAGGGATGGAGCAGATACGCAGTATTTT.

Comment on this clone: Distinct nucleotide sequences in the sample also encode this CDR3. The chain combines TRBV2 with TRBJ1-6; a possible D gene is TRBD1 (6 bases). V lost 6 bases, J lost 0 bases, and 9 bases lay in between. The V gene's germline CDR1 is SNHLY and CDR2 FYNNEI. CDR3 length: 15 amino acids. The CDR3 DNA follows: TGTGCCAGCAGAGACAGGAGCTCCTATAATTCACCCCTCCACTTT. Translated, it gives CASRDRSSYNSPLHF.

The rearrangement links TRBV10-3 to TRBJ2-1; 10 bases are shared with TRBD2. Per germline, CDR1 ENHRY and CDR2 SYGVKD. The V gene end was trimmed by 4 bases and the J gene end by 6 bases; junction bases not matched to a gene: 3. The CDR3 has 14 residues. The CDR3 nucleotides read TGTGCCATCAGTGTGGGGACTAGCGTCAATGAGCAGTTCTTC. It encodes CAISVGTSVNEQFF.

This clone was recorded only once. The genes are TRBV28 and TRBJ2-7, with TRBD1 matching 9 bases. The trim removed 6 bases at V and 1 base at J, leaving 7 bases unmatched. CDR3 length: 15 residues. Germline V gene data show CDR1 as MDHEN and CDR2 as SYDVKM. In DNA, the CDR3 is TGTGCCAGCAGGTGGGGACAGGGAGTTTCCTACGAGCAGTACTTC. Translating it yields CASRWGQGVSYEQYF.

This chain joins TRBV2 and TRBJ2-3; 9 bases map to TRBD2. Germline V gene sequence: CDR1 SNHLY, CDR2 FYNNEI. Trimming cost V 11 bases and J 1 base; bases outside gene matches: 13. The CDR3 runs 16 residues. CDR3 sequence reads: CAGLIVTSGGTDTQYF. CDR3 bases: TGTGCCGGCCTGATAGTGACTAGCGGAGGCACAGATACGCAGTATTTT. The full variable domain, in which reference TRBV2 and TRBJ2-3 provide the parts outside the CDR3, is EPEVTQTPSHQVTQMGQEVILRCVPISNHLYFYWYRQILGQKVEFLVSFYNNEISEKSEIFDDQFSVERPDGSNFTLKIRSTKLEDSAMYFCAGLIVTSGGTDTQYFGPGTRLTVL.

CDR3 DNA: TGTGCCAGCAGCCAAGACAGGTCCTACGAGCAGTACTTC. It yields the protein CASSQDRSYEQYF. The V gene is TRBV7-2, the J gene TRBJ2-7, with D tentatively TRBD1 (6 bases). The CDR3 has 13 residues. Germline CDR1 reads SGHTA; CDR2 reads FQGNSA. V dropped 5 bases and J dropped 1 base, with 9 bases sitting between them. Variable domain in full (rest from reference TRBV7-2 and TRBJ2-7): GAGVSQSPSNKVTEKGKDVELRCDPISGHTALYWYRQSLGQGLEFLIYFQGNSAPDKSGLPSDRFSAERTGGSVSTLTIQRTQQEDSAVYLCASSQDRSYEQYFGPGTRLTVT.

A remark on this clone: Different DNA sequences within this sample yield the same CDR3. The V gene is TRBV9, the J gene TRBJ1-5; D is possibly TRBD1 (5 bases). Germline CDR1 SGDLS, CDR2 YYNGEE. There are 15 residues in the CDR3. V was trimmed by 3 bases and J by 0 bases, leaving 10 bases between them. The CDR3 DNA sequence: TGTGCCAGCAGCGAAGACAGCTATAGCAATCAGCCCCAGCATTTT. It specifies CASSEDSYSNQPQHF.

There are a few counts of this clone. One end of the junction fails to match germline, which may point to a read error. The chain uses TRBV7-7 and TRBJ2-1, with D perhaps matching TRBD2 (5 bases). Germline-derived CDR1 and CDR2 are SSHAT and FNYEAQ (reference sequence). This CDR3 is 13 amino acids long. The CDR3 DNA is TGTGCTAGCAGCGGAGGATCCTACAATGAGCAGTTCTTC. As protein: CASSGGSYNEQFF.

The V call is TRBV4-2, the J call TRBJ1-6; the D is unclear. There are 16 residues in the CDR3. The V gene's germline CDR1 is LGHNA and CDR2 YNFKEQ. Trimming removed 1 base at V and 5 bases at J, with 12 bases between. CDR3 sequence (DNA): TGTGCCAGCAGCCAAGGCGGGAGGGCCAATAATTCACCCCTCCACTTT. Translation gives CASSQGGRANNSPLHF.

The chain employs TRBV11-3 and TRBJ2-2, with D maybe TRBD2 (6 bases). The CDR3 loop spans 13 amino acids. From germline, CDR1 is SGHNT and CDR2 YENEEA. The V end was cut by 8 bases, the J end by 8 bases, with 15 bases between. This chain's CDR3 is CASARDLQGELFF. CDR3 nucleotide sequence: TGTGCCAGCGCCCGGGACTTACAGGGGGAGCTGTTTTTT.

This clone has just a few counts. The V gene is TRBV10-3, the J gene TRBJ2-1, with 9 bases lining up with TRBD2. The germline V gene encodes CDR1 ENHRY and CDR2 SYGVKD. V gave up 4 bases and J gave up 6 bases; unmatched junction bases: 10. The CDR3 sequence is 16 residues long. This CDR3 reads CAISVLSGSGGNEQFF. CDR3 DNA: TGTGCCATCAGTGTCCTTAGCGGGAGTGGGGGCAATGAGCAGTTCTTC.

The rearrangement uses TRBV3-1 (or the pseudogene TRBV3-2) and TRBJ2-1; 7 bases are shared with TRBD2. J gave up 4 bases and V 4 bases, and 10 bases lay outside the gene matches. The CDR3 contains 16 residues. The germline V gene encodes CDR1 LGHDT and CDR2 YNNKEL (reference sequence). The DNA for the CDR3 is TGTGCCAGCAGCCCCCGATCGGGGGGTATTTACAATGAGCAGTTCTTC. Protein: CASSPRSGGIYNEQFF.

The J gene is TRBJ1-6, the V gene TRBV27; D is ambiguous. Germline V CDR1 and CDR2: MNHEY, SMNVEV (reference sequence). The length of the CDR3 is 14 residues. The V gene lost 4 bases and the J gene lost 0 bases, with 4 bases spanning the gap. The DNA of the CDR3 is TGTGCCAGCAGTTCGAGCTCCTATAATTCACCCCTCCACTTT. The encoded protein is CASSSSSYNSPLHF.

The V call is TRBV7-9, the J call TRBJ2-3, with 7 bases aligning to TRBD2. V trimming: 4 bases; J trimming: 6 bases; junction bases outside the gene matches: 7. CDR1 and CDR2 (germline): SEHNR, FQNEAQ (reference sequence). The CDR3 contains 14 residues. The CDR3 protein is CASSSLTSLDTQYF. The CDR3 DNA reads TGTGCCAGCAGCTCCCTGACTAGCTTGGATACGCAGTATTTT.

This chain joins TRBV7-9 and TRBJ2-5; a possible D gene is TRBD2 (7 bases). The germline V gene has CDR1 SEHNR and CDR2 FQNEAQ (reference sequence). Trimming removed 0 bases at V and 5 bases at J, with 13 bases between. The CDR3 loop spans 15 amino acids. CDR3 bases: TGTGCCAGCAGCTTAGCCGCAGGGGAGGGGGAGACCCAGTACTTC. This gives the protein CASSLAAGEGETQYF.

The chain uses TRBV12-5 and TRBJ2-5; 16 bases fit TRBD2. This CDR3 has 18 amino acids. Unmatched junction bases numbered 4, after V lost 3 bases and J lost 0 bases. The germline V gene has CDR1 LGHNT and CDR2 FRNRAP. CDR3 bases: TGTGCTAGTGGTTTCACGGGACTAGCGGGAGGGTACCAAGAGACCCAGTACTTC. Translating gives CASGFTGLAGGYQETQYF.

The rearrangement links TRBV6-5 to TRBJ1-3; weak D call: TRBD1 (6 bases). CDR1 is MNHEY and CDR2 is SVGAGI in the germline V gene. The CDR3 extends over 15 amino acids. V lost 2 bases, J lost 0 bases, and 8 bases lay in between. The CDR3 sequence: CASSYGQSSGNTIYF. The DNA for the CDR3 is TGTGCCAGCAGTTACGGACAGAGCTCTGGAAACACCATATATTTT.

The gene calls are TRBV10-3 and TRBJ2-2; the match to TRBD2 covers 9 bases. The CDR3 extends over 16 amino acids. CDR1 ENHRY and CDR2 SYGVKD come from the germline V gene. V was clipped by 4 bases and J by 2 bases; unmatched bases: 5. The CDR3: CAISGTGLANTGELFF. The CDR3 nucleotides are TGTGCCATCAGTGGGACGGGACTAGCTAACACCGGGGAGCTGTTTTTT.

The genes are TRBV6-5 and TRBJ2-5; TRBD2 matches at 8 bases. This CDR3 is 14 amino acids long. Germline lookup yields CDR1 MNHEY and CDR2 SVGAGI. V lost 5 bases and J lost 4; bases outside the gene matches: 6. The CDR3: CASSRGLDGETQYF. The CDR3 DNA sequence: TGTGCCAGCAGTCGGGGACTAGATGGAGAGACCCAGTACTTC.

The chain couples TRBV2 to TRBJ2-7; the match to TRBD1 covers 8 bases. CDR1 and CDR2 (germline): SNHLY, FYNNEI. The CDR3 is made up of 14 amino acids. Unmatched junction bases numbered 8, after V lost 7 bases and J lost 3 bases. In DNA form, the CDR3 reads TGTGCCAGCACTCGGGACAGGACACTCTACGAGCAGTACTTC. It yields the protein CASTRDRTLYEQYF.

This chain links TRBV5-5 with TRBJ1-1; D is possibly TRBD1 (5 bases). Germline CDR1 reads SGHKS; CDR2 reads YYEKEE (reference sequence). The CDR3 length is 15 residues. V lost 4 bases and J 5 bases, leaving 18 bases between the germline ends. The CDR3 protein is CASSPAGGRETEAFF. Here the CDR3 DNA reads TGTGCCAGCAGCCCGGCCGGGGGGAGGGAGACTGAAGCTTTCTTT.